Listed below are T cell receptor beta chains from one sample, sequenced in a study of shared clonotypes between healthy human individuals. This table comes from immunoSEQ multiplex PCR, and its TCRdb copy is limited to in-frame clones, with some not included. The sample includes about 2.3 million clones, roughly 93% of them seen just once. The sample taken for sequencing was naive CD4+ T cells from PBMCs. Source of these receptors: a man aged 18 to 30 in good health. Some clones in this sample may be carry-over from other donors' samples. Each CDR3 is given with its conserved first and last residue. A D gene is named only where the DNA matches it firmly. Not all rows give a size; the values are once, few, many and, for expanded clones, a class.

clone_size	d_call	j_call	v_call	cdr3_aa	cdr3_nt
NA	NA	TRBJ1-1	TRBV10-3	CAISALISRVGVSNTEAFF	TGTGCCATCAGTGCTCTAATCTCGCGGGTGGGGGTATCGAACACTGAAGCTTTCTTT
NA	NA	TRBJ1-1	TRBV9	CASSVAETEAFF	TGTGCCAGCAGCGTAGCTGAAACTGAAGCTTTCTTT
NA	NA	TRBJ1-2	TRBV7-9	CASSTGTANYGYTF	TGTGCCAGCAGCACCGGGACTGCGAACTATGGCTACACCTTC
NA	NA	TRBJ2-2	TRBV5-1	CASSLAGGRNTGELFF	TGCGCCAGCAGCTTGGCCGGAGGGAGAAACACCGGGGAGCTGTTTTTT
NA	TRBD2	TRBJ2-5	TRBV5-4	CASSLVAGGRETQYF	TGTGCCAGCAGCTTGGTGGCGGGAGGGCGTGAGACCCAGTACTTC
NA	NA	TRBJ1-3	TRBV7-2	CASSSRGGDTIYF	TGTGCCAGCAGCTCGAGAGGGGGGGACACCATATATTTT
NA	TRBD1	TRBJ2-4	TRBV9	CASSVVGDRVDIQYF	TGTGCCAGCAGCGTAGTGGGGGACAGGGTTGACATTCAGTACTTC
NA	NA	TRBJ1-4	TRBV7-9	CASSRNEKLFF	TGTGCCAGCAGCCGGAATGAAAAACTGTTTTTT
NA	NA	TRBJ1-5	TRBV6-1	CASNSRGSDQPQHF	TGTGCCAGCAACAGCAGGGGATCCGATCAGCCCCAGCATTTT
NA	NA	TRBJ1-4	TRBV9	CASSRDGSNEKLFF	TGTGCCAGCAGCAGAGACGGATCTAATGAAAAACTGTTTTTT
NA	NA	TRBJ1-1	TRBV21-1	CASSYTQTGGDPEAFF	TGTGCCAGCAGCTATACCCAGACAGGGGGAGACCCTGAAGCTTTCTTT
NA	TRBD1	TRBJ2-7	TRBV5-1	CASSLRSGQGSTSSYEQYF	TGCGCCAGCAGCTTGAGGTCGGGACAGGGGTCGACTAGCTCCTACGAGCAGTACTTC
NA	TRBD1	TRBJ1-1	TRBV28	CASTRDRGLTEAFF	TGTGCCAGCACAAGGGACAGGGGTCTCACTGAAGCTTTCTTT
NA	NA	TRBJ2-5	TRBV9	CASSVLGQETQYF	TGTGCCAGCAGCGTACTGGGGCAAGAGACCCAGTACTTC
NA	NA	TRBJ1-1	TRBV5-6	CASSLFGAGAEAFF	TGTGCCAGCAGCTTGTTTGGAGCAGGGGCTGAAGCTTTCTTT
NA	TRBD1	TRBJ2-7	TRBV7-9	CASSLYGQGDEQYF	TGTGCCAGCAGCTTATATGGACAGGGAGACGAGCAGTACTTC
NA	NA	TRBJ2-1	TRBV20-1	CSAAVSNEQFF	TGCAGTGCGGCGGTCTCCAATGAGCAGTTCTTC
NA	NA	TRBJ1-1	TRBV11-2	CASSLRGSNTEAFF	TGTGCCAGCAGCTTACGGGGTAGTAACACTGAAGCTTTCTTT
NA	NA	TRBJ2-3	TRBV4-1	CASSQGPGSSTDTQYF	TGCGCCAGCAGCCAAGGGCCAGGATCAAGCACAGATACGCAGTATTTT
few	NA	TRBJ1-3	TRBV2	CARKPSSGNTIYF	TGTGCCAGAAAGCCGAGCTCTGGAAACACCATATATTTT